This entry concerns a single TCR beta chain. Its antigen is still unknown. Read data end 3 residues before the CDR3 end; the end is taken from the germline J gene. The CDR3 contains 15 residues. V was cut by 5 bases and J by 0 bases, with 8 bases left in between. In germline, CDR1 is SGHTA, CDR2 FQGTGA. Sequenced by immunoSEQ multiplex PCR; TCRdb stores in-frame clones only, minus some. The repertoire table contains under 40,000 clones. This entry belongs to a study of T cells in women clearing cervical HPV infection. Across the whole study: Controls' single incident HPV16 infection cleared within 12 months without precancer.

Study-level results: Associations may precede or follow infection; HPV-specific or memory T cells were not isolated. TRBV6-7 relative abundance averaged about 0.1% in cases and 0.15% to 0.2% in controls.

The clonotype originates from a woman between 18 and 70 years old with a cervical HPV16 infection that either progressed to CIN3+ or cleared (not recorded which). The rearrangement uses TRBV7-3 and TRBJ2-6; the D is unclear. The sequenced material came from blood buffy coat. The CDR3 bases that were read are TGTGCCAGCAGCCTTGACATCTCTGGGGCCAACGTC. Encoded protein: CASSLDISGANV. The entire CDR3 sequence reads CASSLDISGANVLTF.